Shown below are 18 T cell receptor beta chains from a single sample sequenced in a study of post-analysis software for immune sequencing data. General study results and limits: Among a handful of TRBV segments more frequent in patients than controls were TRBV5-6, TRBV5-1 and TRBV20-1.

The antigens these receptors bind are not known. Unique molecular identifiers were carried by the TCR beta cDNA libraries. TCRdb reanalysed the PCR reads using MiXCR and keeps one entry per CDR3 protein. Of 650,000 to 850,000 distinct CDR3 sequences listed, roughly 50% are singletons. The source material was blood. All receptors come from a girl between 10 and 17 years old with multiple sclerosis.

This chain connects TRBV20-1 to TRBJ2-7, with TRBD1 matching over 7 bases. CDR1 and CDR2 from the germline V gene are DFQATT and SNEGSKA (reference sequence). This CDR3 comprises 14 residues. V was clipped by 2 bases and J by 3 bases; unmatched bases: 7. CDR3: CSARRRQGIYEQYF. The CDR3 bases are TGCAGTGCTAGAAGGAGACAGGGAATCTACGAGCAGTACTTC.

The rearrangement links TRBV29-1 to TRBJ1-4; no definite D call. This CDR3 spans 15 amino acids. From germline, CDR1 is SQVTM and CDR2 ANQGSEA. V was trimmed by 8 bases and J by 0 bases, leaving 16 bases between them. CDR3 amino acids: CSFQDPSATNEKLFF. CDR3 nucleotide sequence: TGCAGCTTCCAGGACCCATCGGCAACTAATGAAAAACTGTTTTTT.

The V and J genes are TRBV6-5 and TRBJ1-5; D not resolved. Germline CDR1 reads MNHEY; CDR2 reads SVGAGI. Trimming took off 4 bases at V and 2 bases at J, with 21 bases between the two ends. This CDR3 contains 18 residues. CDR3 in DNA: TGTGCCAGCAGTTCTATACCCCTGAGAAGTAAGGGCAATCAGCCCCAGCATTTT. This codes for CASSSIPLRSKGNQPQHF.

The chain uses TRBV4-1 and TRBJ2-1; D possibly uses TRBD1 or TRBD2 (5 bases each). There are 14 residues in the CDR3. The germline V and J ends were trimmed by 1 base and 9 bases, with 13 bases remaining between them. Germline CDR1 reads MGHRA; CDR2 reads YSYEKL. CDR3 amino acids: CASSQVQGPTEQFF. As DNA, the CDR3 is TGCGCCAGCAGCCAAGTCCAGGGACCAACTGAGCAGTTCTTC.

This rearrangement joins TRBV15 to TRBJ2-5; possible D gene TRBD2, 6 bases. Germline CDR1 reads LNHNV; CDR2 reads YYDKDF (reference sequence). V was clipped by 1 base and J by 5 bases, with 23 bases between them. The CDR3 totals 18 residues. The CDR3 DNA follows: TGTGCCACCAGCAGAGTCCGTCCGGGACTCCTATTTGGGGAGACCCAGTACTTC. It translates to CATSRVRPGLLFGETQYF.

This clonotype occurred a few times. This chain links TRBV20-1 with TRBJ2-1; 10 nucleotides agree with TRBD2. The trim removed 2 bases at V and 2 bases at J, leaving 3 bases unmatched. Per the germline V gene, CDR1 is DFQATT and CDR2 is SNEGSKA (reference sequence). This CDR3 is 15 amino acids long. The CDR3 loop reads CSARRLAGAYNEQFF. In DNA form, the CDR3 reads TGCAGTGCTAGAAGGCTAGCGGGGGCCTACAATGAGCAGTTCTTC.

The V call is TRBV5-5, the J call TRBJ2-5; D unclear. This CDR3 is 14 amino acids long. From germline, CDR1 is SGHKS and CDR2 YYEKEE (reference sequence). V was shortened by 5 bases and J by 5 bases, with 16 bases between the two germline ends. This CDR3 is CASRRVSSLETQYF. CDR3 coding DNA: TGTGCCAGCAGAAGAGTTTCTAGTCTGGAGACCCAGTACTTC.

The chain uses TRBV29-1 and TRBJ1-4; possibly TRBD1 for D (6 bases). The length of the CDR3 is 11 residues. V was clipped by 7 bases and J by 5 bases, with 8 bases between them. Germline V CDR1 and CDR2: SQVTM, ANQGSEA. DNA for the CDR3: TGCAGCGGGCAGGGGAATGAAAAACTGTTTTTT. It specifies CSGQGNEKLFF.

The chain uses TRBV5-1 and TRBJ1-1, with 9 positions matching TRBD1. CDR1 and CDR2 (germline): SGHRS, YFSETQ. With V trimmed by 3 bases and J by 1 base, 7 bases remained unmatched. There are 16 residues in the CDR3. The CDR3 region is CASSSHGQGSNTEAFF. CDR3 bases: TGCGCCAGCAGCTCACACGGACAGGGGTCGAACACTGAAGCTTTCTTT.

This chain links TRBV20-1 with TRBJ2-5; 8 nucleotides align to TRBD1. The J call is in doubt because the DNA end fits TRBJ2-7 better. This CDR3 region has 13 residues. CDR1 is DFQATT, CDR2 SNEGSKA, per germline (reference sequence). The CDR3 DNA follows: TGCAGTGCCCAGGGGGCAGGGAGGAACGAGCAGTACTTC. It codes for CSAQGAGRNEQYF.

This chain joins TRBV6-1 and TRBJ1-2, with 9 bases fitting TRBD1. Per the germline V gene, CDR1 is MNHNS and CDR2 is SASEGT. The CDR3 sequence is 12 residues long. V trimming: 8 bases; J trimming: 6 bases; junction bases outside the gene matches: 4. CDR3 DNA sequence: TGTGCCAGCCGGGACAGGGAAAATGGCTACACCTTC. Its protein product is CASRDRENGYTF.

The chain uses TRBV5-1 and TRBJ2-7; 9 bases line up with TRBD2. The CDR3 totals 15 residues. The germline V gene encodes CDR1 SGHRS and CDR2 YFSETQ. V shed 9 bases and J 1 base; nucleotides not matched to a gene: 11. The CDR3 is CANRPTSGWSYEQYF. CDR3 coding DNA: TGCGCCAACAGACCCACTAGCGGGTGGTCCTACGAGCAGTACTTC.

On this clonotype itself: One end of the junction does not line up with germline, which may come from a read error. V gene TRBV6-2 or TRBV6-3 combines with J gene TRBJ1-5; no clear D. CDR3 length equals 13 residues. The germline gives CDR1 MNHEY, CDR2 SVGEGT. The CDR3, as DNA: TGTGTCAGCACCTTCTTGGGCAATCAGCCCCAGCATTTT. Encoded protein: CVSTFLGNQPQHF.

This clonotype was seen just once. V gene TRBV7-3 combines with J gene TRBJ1-1; D is possibly TRBD1 (6 bases). The CDR3 length is 16 residues. Germline lookup yields CDR1 SGHTA and CDR2 FQGTGA. The ends were cut back, 2 bases at V and 0 bases at J, with 13 bases in the middle. The CDR3 is CASSLAGHFMNTEAFF. The CDR3 coding sequence is TGTGCCAGCAGCTTAGCGGGACACTTCATGAACACTGAAGCTTTCTTT.

The sample holds a few counts of this clonotype. The chain carries TRBV6-2 or TRBV6-3 and TRBJ2-1; 10 bases align to TRBD2. There are 16 residues in the CDR3. With V trimmed by 4 bases and J by 8 bases, 11 bases remained unmatched. Germline V lookup: CDR1 MNHEY, CDR2 SVGEGT. CDR3 in amino acids: CASSFRASGGRDEQFF. The CDR3 DNA is TGTGCCAGCAGTTTCAGGGCTAGCGGGGGCCGGGATGAGCAGTTCTTC.

This clonotype appeared a single time. Relative to the germline gene, one junction end is altered; a read error may explain this. This sequence joins TRBV29-1 and TRBJ2-1; D ambiguous. The CDR3 runs to 13 residues. Germline V lookup: CDR1 SQVTM, CDR2 ANQGSEA. This CDR3 reads CSVKDPRNNEQFF. The CDR3 DNA reads TGCAGCGTTAAAGATCCCAGGAACAATGAGCAGTTCTTC.

The rearrangement joins TRBV29-1 to TRBJ1-1, with D unresolved. CDR3 size: 8 residues. Trimming took off 4 bases at V and 6 bases at J, with 0 bases between the two ends. Germline CDR1 is SQVTM and CDR2 is ANQGSEA. Here the CDR3 DNA reads TGCAGCGTTGCTGAAGCTTTCTTT. Translated, it gives CSVAEAFF.

The gene calls are TRBV29-1 and TRBJ2-3, with TRBD2 matching over 12 bases. The V gene end was trimmed by 6 bases and the J gene end by 3 bases; junction bases not matched to a gene: 7. Germline-derived CDR1 and CDR2 are SQVTM and ANQGSEA. The CDR3 has 15 amino acids. CDR3 DNA sequence: TGCAGCGTCGCTCTAGCGGGAGGGAGGACAGATACGCAGTATTTT. This translates into CSVALAGGRTDTQYF.